This T cell receptor (beta chain) was retrieved from a study of tumor-infiltrating lymphocytes in primary liver carcinoma. Study-level background: Donors had hepatocellular carcinoma or combined HCC and intrahepatic cholangiocarcinoma. General study results and limits: Whereas tumor region pairs overlapped more, tumor-adjacent and tumor-blood pairs overlapped less.

Unmatched junction bases numbered 9, after V lost 5 bases and J lost 4 bases. The CDR3 has 16 amino acids. The germline V gene encodes CDR1 MDHEN and CDR2 SYDVKM. cDNA specific to TCR beta was made from around 450 ng of total RNA, with a constant-region primer employed for priming. TCR beta libraries came from three nested multiplex PCR rounds using slightly modified ARM-PCR. TRBV1-TRBV30 forward primers paired with a C-beta reverse primer drove the first two PCR rounds, 10 cycles each. MiXCR, applied by TCRdb to the multiplex PCR reads, yields one record per CDR3 protein. The repertoire has around 120,000 distinct CDR3 sequences, roughly 75% of them found once; the top ten carry 8.1%. Scientists recovered RNA and DNA together from approximately 20-30 mg of unsorted bulk tissue. The patients had histopathologically diagnosed primary liver carcinoma, and their disease was treated by surgical resection.

This clonotype was seen at least ten times. Antigen specificity is unknown. The receptor was isolated from a woman aged 60-75 years with primary liver carcinoma and hepatitis B virus infection. J is TRBJ2-1 and V is TRBV28, with 9 positions matching TRBD2. Source material: tumor-adjacent normal liver tissue. The CDR3 reads CASSGGSGRRYNEQFF. Written as DNA, the CDR3 is TGTGCCAGCAGTGGGGGGAGCGGGAGGCGTTACAATGAGCAGTTCTTC. The full variable domain, its missing parts supplied by reference TRBV28 and TRBJ2-1, is DVKVTQSSRYLVKRTGEKVFLECVQDMDHENMFWYRQDPGLGLRLIYFSYDVKMKEKGDIPEGYSVSREKKERFSLILESASTNQTSMYLCASSGGSGRRYNEQFFGPGTRLTVL.